The T cell receptor beta chain under discussion was sequenced for a study of OX40 agonist ivuxolimab in advanced cancers. V lost 8 bases and J 3 bases, leaving 13 bases between the germline ends. This CDR3 spans 13 amino acids. The germline gives CDR1 KGHSH, CDR2 LQKENI. No patient had autoimmune disease or received systemic immunosuppression. Researchers took blood at baseline, on cycle 4 day 1, and on cycle 7 day 1. Measured with immunoSEQ multiplex PCR; TCRdb has only the in-frame clones, and not every one. The table lists about 33,000 clones, about 92% of them singletons. This material consisted of CD4+ or CD8+ T cells sorted from blood, taken in a trial of the OX40 agonist ivuxolimab. This chain uses TRBV18 with TRBJ1-2, with D hard to call. This TCR derives from an adult with an advanced solid tumor such as melanoma, head and neck, liver or kidney cancer. CDR3 amino acids: CASRRVDDYGYTF. Written as DNA, the CDR3 is TGTGCCAGCCGACGGGTCGATGACTATGGCTACACCTTC.